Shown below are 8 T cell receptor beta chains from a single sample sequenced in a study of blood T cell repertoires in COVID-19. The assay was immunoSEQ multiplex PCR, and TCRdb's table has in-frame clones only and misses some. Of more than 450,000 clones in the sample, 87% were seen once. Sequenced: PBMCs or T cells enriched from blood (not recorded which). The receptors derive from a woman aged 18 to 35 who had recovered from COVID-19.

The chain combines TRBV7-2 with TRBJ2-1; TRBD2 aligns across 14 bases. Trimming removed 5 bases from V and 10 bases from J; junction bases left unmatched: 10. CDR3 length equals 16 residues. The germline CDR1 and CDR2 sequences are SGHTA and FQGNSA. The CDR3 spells CASSPQTSGGAVEQFF. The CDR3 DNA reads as TGTGCCAGCAGCCCCCAGACTAGCGGGGGGGCCGTCGAGCAGTTCTTC.

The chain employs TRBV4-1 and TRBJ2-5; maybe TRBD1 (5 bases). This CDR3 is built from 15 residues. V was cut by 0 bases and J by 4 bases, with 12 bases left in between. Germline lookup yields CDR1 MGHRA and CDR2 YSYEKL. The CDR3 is CASSQDRLGRETQYF. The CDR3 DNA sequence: TGCGCCAGCAGCCAAGACCGTTTGGGGCGAGAGACCCAGTACTTC.

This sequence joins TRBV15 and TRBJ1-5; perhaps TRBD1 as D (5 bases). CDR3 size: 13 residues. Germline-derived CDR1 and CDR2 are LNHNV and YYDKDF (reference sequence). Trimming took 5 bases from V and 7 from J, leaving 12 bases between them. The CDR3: CATSPGVNQPQHF. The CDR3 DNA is TGTGCCACCAGCCCGGGGGTAAACCAGCCCCAGCATTTT.

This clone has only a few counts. The CDR3 DNA reads as TGTGCCAGCAGTTTGGGCAGGGTAGATACGCAGTATTTT. Its protein is CASSLGRVDTQYF. This sequence joins TRBV12-3 or TRBV12-4 and TRBJ2-3, with D tentatively TRBD1 (5 bases). The CDR3 length is 13 residues. Trimming took off 3 bases at V and 5 bases at J, with 9 bases between the two ends.

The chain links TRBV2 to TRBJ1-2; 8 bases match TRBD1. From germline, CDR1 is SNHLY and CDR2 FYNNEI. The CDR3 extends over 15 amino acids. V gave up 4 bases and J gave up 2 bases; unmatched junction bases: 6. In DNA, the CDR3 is TGTGCCAGCAGTGTTTCCAGGGGGCCGAACTATGGCTACACCTTC. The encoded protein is CASSVSRGPNYGYTF.

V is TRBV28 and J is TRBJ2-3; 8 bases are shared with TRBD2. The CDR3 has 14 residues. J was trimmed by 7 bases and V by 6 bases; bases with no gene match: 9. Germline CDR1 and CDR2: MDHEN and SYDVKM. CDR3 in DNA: TGTGCCAGCAGCCCCGGGACTAGAGTGAATACGCAGTATTTT. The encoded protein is CASSPGTRVNTQYF.

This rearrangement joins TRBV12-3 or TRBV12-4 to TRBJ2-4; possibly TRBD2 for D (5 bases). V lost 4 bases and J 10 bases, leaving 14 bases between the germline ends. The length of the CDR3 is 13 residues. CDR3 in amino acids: CASSSGVEGIQYF. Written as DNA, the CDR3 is TGTGCCAGCAGTTCCGGGGTGGAAGGGATTCAGTACTTC.

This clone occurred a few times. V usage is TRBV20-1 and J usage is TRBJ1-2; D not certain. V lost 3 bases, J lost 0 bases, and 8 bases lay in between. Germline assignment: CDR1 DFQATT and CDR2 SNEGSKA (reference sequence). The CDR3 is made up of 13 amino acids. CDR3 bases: TGCAGTGCTAGTCTAGGTGCTAACTATGGCTACACCTTC. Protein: CSASLGANYGYTF.